Listed below are T cell receptor beta chains from one sample, sequenced in a study of cytomegalovirus exposure and HLA in healthy donors. Profiled with immunoSEQ multiplex PCR; TCRdb holds only in-frame clones, not every one. In all, the sample yields fewer than 150,000 clones. Source material: PBMCs. Every receptor here comes from a woman aged 60-70 years in good health and CMV-seronegative. The CDR3 runs from the conserved cysteine through the conserved F or W. D genes are given only for firm matches.

CDR3aa	CDR3nt	d_gene	v_gene	j_gene
CASSESLDSGELFF	TGTGCCAGCAGTGAATCCCTGGACAGCGGGGAGCTGTTTTTT	.	TRBV6-1	TRBJ2-2
CASSQTLILGRSGTEAFF	TGTGCCAGCAGCCAAACCCTCATACTGGGGCGATCGGGCACTGAAGCTTTCTTT	.	TRBV14	TRBJ1-1
CASSFGRAYNEQFF	TGTGCCAGCAGCTTCGGGAGGGCCTACAATGAGCAGTTCTTC	TRBD2	TRBV11-2	TRBJ2-1
CATGRGSGRANEQFF	TGTGCCACGGGTAGGGGCAGCGGGAGGGCCAATGAGCAGTTCTTC	TRBD2	TRBV19	TRBJ2-1
CATSRGQYSNQPQHF	TGTGCCACCAGCAGGGGACAGTATAGCAATCAGCCCCAGCATTTT	TRBD1	TRBV15	TRBJ1-5
CASSPGEGLIRDGYTF	TGCGCCAGCAGCCCCGGAGAGGGATTGATCCGAGATGGCTACACCTTC	.	TRBV5-1	TRBJ1-2
CASSARGQGNTGELFF	TGTGCCAGCAGCGCAAGAGGACAGGGTAACACCGGGGAGCTGTTTTTT	TRBD1	TRBV7-3	TRBJ2-2
CASSLFGLAGVGEQYF	TGTGCCAGCAGCTTGTTCGGACTAGCGGGAGTAGGCGAGCAGTACTTC	TRBD2	TRBV5-4	TRBJ2-7
CASSPSGGGPHEQYF	TGTGCCAGCTCACCATCGGGGGGAGGGCCCCACGAGCAGTACTTC	TRBD2	TRBV18	TRBJ2-7
CAAGGIHIQYF	TGTGCCGCAGGGGGAATCCACATTCAGTACTTC	TRBD1	TRBV6-6	TRBJ2-4
CASSQEGRGLANYGYTF	TGCGCCAGCAGCCAAGAGGGCAGGGGGTTAGCTAACTATGGCTACACCTTC	TRBD1	TRBV4-1	TRBJ1-2
CARSPDRLYYNEQFF	TGTGCCAGAAGCCCGGACAGGCTATACTACAATGAGCAGTTCTTC	TRBD1	TRBV5-3	TRBJ2-1
CASSLSYPQGNYGYTF	TGTGCCAGCAGTTTATCTTATCCCCAGGGGAACTATGGCTACACCTTC	.	TRBV27	TRBJ1-2
CASSPLRTSGETQYF	TGCGCCAGCAGCCCCCTCCGGACTAGCGGGGAGACCCAGTACTTC	TRBD2	TRBV4-1	TRBJ2-5
CASSSGQYNEQFF	TGTGCCAGTAGTTCGGGACAGTACAATGAGCAGTTCTTC	TRBD1	TRBV19	TRBJ2-1
CASSLAGTATYEQYF	TGCGCCAGCAGCTTGGCCGGGACAGCTACCTACGAGCAGTACTTC	TRBD1	TRBV5-1	TRBJ2-7
CASSYLDRGHEQYF	TGTGCCAGCAGTTACCTCGACAGGGGCCACGAGCAGTACTTC	TRBD1	TRBV27	TRBJ2-7
CASSFEGLAVETQYF	TGCGCCAGCAGCTTTGAGGGACTAGCGGTCGAGACCCAGTACTTC	TRBD2	TRBV5-1	TRBJ2-5
CASSLWPGLEMNTEAFF	TGCGCCAGCAGCTTGTGGCCTGGCCTTGAAATGAACACTGAAGCTTTCTTT	.	TRBV5-1	TRBJ1-1
CAWTAGGNTIYF	TGTGCCTGGACTGCTGGGGGGAACACCATATATTTT	.	TRBV30	TRBJ1-3
CSVALSGELFF	TGCAGCGTTGCACTTTCCGGGGAGCTGTTTTTT	.	TRBV29-1	TRBJ2-2
CTSSLAQASDEQYF	TGCACCAGCAGCTTGGCACAGGCTTCAGACGAGCAGTACTTC	.	TRBV5-1	TRBJ2-7
CASSPPGDTQYF	TGTGCCAGCAGCCCCCCGGGGGATACGCAGTATTTT	.	TRBV7-3	TRBJ2-3
CASSRDSHYEQYF	TGTGCCAGCAGCCGGGACAGCCACTACGAGCAGTACTTC	TRBD1	TRBV7-9	TRBJ2-7
CASRTGTAVKTYEQYF	TGCGCCAGCAGAACCGGGACAGCAGTGAAAACCTACGAGCAGTACTTC	TRBD1	TRBV10-1	TRBJ2-7
CASSQLRDKNTEAFF	TGCGCCAGCAGCCAGTTAAGGGACAAGAACACTGAAGCTTTCTTT	.	TRBV4-1	TRBJ1-1
CASSPWGSSGRGHEQYF	TGTGCCAGCAGCCCCTGGGGGTCTAGCGGGAGGGGCCACGAGCAGTACTTC	TRBD2	TRBV11-2	TRBJ2-7
CASSLWAGGSTEAFF	TGTGCCAGCAGTTTATGGGCAGGGGGGTCCACTGAAGCTTTCTTT	TRBD1	TRBV28	TRBJ1-1
CASSLALQGRSGNEQFF	TGCGCCAGCAGCTTGGCTCTACAGGGGAGGTCGGGTAATGAGCAGTTCTTC	.	TRBV5-1	TRBJ2-1
CAVGKVNSYEQYF	TGTGCCGTCGGGAAGGTGAATTCCTACGAGCAGTACTTC	.	TRBV5-4	TRBJ2-7
CASSLMRESETQYF	TGCGCCAGCAGCTTGATGCGGGAATCAGAGACCCAGTACTTC	.	TRBV5-1	TRBJ2-5
CASSGLAEFSYEQYF	TGTGCCAGCAGTGGACTAGCGGAATTCTCCTACGAGCAGTACTTC	TRBD2	TRBV27	TRBJ2-7
CASSARGGFYEQYF	TGTGCCAGCAGCGCGCGGGGGGGTTTCTACGAGCAGTACTTC	TRBD2	TRBV9	TRBJ2-7
CATQGTLNGEQYF	TGTGCCACCCAGGGTACTCTAAATGGGGAGCAGTACTTC	.	TRBV6-6	TRBJ2-7
CASHEAVGNEQFF	TGTGCCAGCCACGAGGCGGTCGGTAATGAGCAGTTCTTC	.	TRBV6-5	TRBJ2-1
CASRTQARGKETQYF	TGTGCCAGCAGAACCCAGGCCAGGGGCAAAGAGACCCAGTACTTC	.	TRBV28	TRBJ2-5
CASRTGYSPLHF	TGTGCCAGCAGGACAGGGTATTCACCCCTCCACTTT	TRBD1	TRBV2	TRBJ1-6
CASSFWDERGETQYF	TGTGCCAGCAGCTTTTGGGACGAGAGGGGGGAGACCCAGTACTTC	.	TRBV5-6	TRBJ2-5
CASSQDVGGEKLFF	TGCGCCAGCAGCCAAGACGTGGGGGGTGAAAAACTGTTTTTT	.	TRBV4-1	TRBJ1-4
CASSVGDGTYEQYF	TGTGCCAGCAGTGTCGGAGACGGTACCTACGAGCAGTACTTC	.	TRBV6-1	TRBJ2-7
CASSPLAGGSSYNEQFF	TGTGCCAGCAGTCCGCTAGCGGGAGGGAGCTCCTACAATGAGCAGTTCTTC	TRBD2	TRBV28	TRBJ2-1
CASSVRTDVNTEAFF	TGTGCCAGCAGCGTACGGACAGACGTAAACACTGAAGCTTTCTTT	.	TRBV9	TRBJ1-1
CASRTFAGHYGYTF	TGTGCCAGCAGAACTTTCGCAGGGCACTATGGCTACACCTTC	.	TRBV6-1	TRBJ1-2
CASSVYGANVLTF	TGTGCCAGCAGCGTATATGGGGCCAACGTCCTGACTTTC	.	TRBV9	TRBJ2-6